The 13 T cell receptor beta chains below all came from one sample that was sequenced in a study of CD8+ T cells in alopecia areata. Sequencing relied on a cDNA template that was reverse transcribed from extracted RNA. Here immunoSEQ multiplex PCR was the method, and the copy in TCRdb shows in-frame clones only, minus some. The data contain some 200,000 clones, around three fifths of them seen just once; the ten biggest clones take up around an eighth. Documented treatment: oral pan-JAK inhibitor, 5-10 mg twice daily. The sample here was CD8+ T cells sorted from blood, taken at week 24, from a patient treated with tofacitinib. These receptors were obtained from a human donor with alopecia areata.

Points on this clone: The identical CDR3 is also encoded by other nucleotide sequences in the sample. The CDR3 here is CASSPGTTYEQYF. As DNA, the CDR3 is TGTGCCAGTAGCCCCGGGACAACCTACGAGCAGTACTTC. The rearrangement joins TRBV19 to TRBJ2-7, with D possibly TRBD1 on 6 matching bases. Germline V gene sequence: CDR1 LNHDA, CDR2 SQIVND (reference sequence). Trimming cost V 6 bases and J 2 bases, with 11 bases left between them. The CDR3 is 13 residues long. Variable domain in full (rest from reference TRBV19 and TRBJ2-7): DGGITQSPKYLFRKEGQNVTLSCEQNLNHDAMYWYRQDPGQGLRLIYYSQIVNDFQKGDIAEGYSVSREKKESFPLTVTSAQKNPTAFYLCASSPGTTYEQYFGPGTRLTVT.

This chain uses TRBV30 with TRBJ2-2; no clear D gene. The CDR3 loop spans 13 amino acids. Trimming cost V 3 bases and J 6 bases, with 11 bases left between them. Germline V gene lookup returns CDR1 GTSNPN and CDR2 SVGIG (reference sequence). The CDR3 loop reads CAWSQFPSGELFF. CDR3 nucleotides: TGTGCCTGGAGCCAGTTCCCGTCCGGGGAGCTGTTTTTT.

The count of this clone is one. The CDR3 sequence is CASLGPALMDSPLHF. The CDR3 bases are TGTGCCAGCCTAGGGCCGGCGTTAATGGATTCACCCCTCCACTTT. The chain has TRBV2 and TRBJ1-6; D is ambiguous. The germline V gene encodes CDR1 SNHLY and CDR2 FYNNEI. Trimming took off 8 bases at V and 8 bases at J, with 19 bases between the two ends. The length of the CDR3 is 15 residues.

This rearrangement joins TRBV7-9 to TRBJ2-7, with 11 bases matching TRBD2. CDR3 length: 17 residues. V was pared by 3 bases and J by 2 bases, with 9 bases of the junction left unmatched. Germline assignment: CDR1 SEHNR and CDR2 FQNEAQ (reference sequence). The CDR3 bases are TGTGCCAGCAGCTTTACTAGCGGGGGCCTTCCACCCTACGAGCAGTACTTC. Encoded protein: CASSFTSGGLPPYEQYF.

The rearrangement uses TRBV10-2 and TRBJ1-5, with a possible D match to TRBD1 (5 bases). Germline V lookup: CDR1 WSHSY, CDR2 SAAADI. The CDR3 loop spans 15 amino acids. V gave up 7 bases and J gave up 7 bases, with 20 bases separating them. The CDR3 reads CASIERRGSTQPQHF. The CDR3 nucleotides are TGCGCCAGCATAGAAAGAAGGGGTTCGACGCAGCCCCAGCATTTT.

This chain uses TRBV5-6 with TRBJ2-3, with D perhaps matching TRBD2 (6 bases). The CDR3 is 17 residues long. Trimming left V 1 base short and J 2 bases short, with 17 bases between. Germline loops: CDR1 SGHDT, CDR2 YYEEEE. DNA for the CDR3: TGTGCCAGCAGCTTGATTCTTAGCGGTGAAATCACAGATACGCAGTATTTT. This sequence encodes CASSLILSGEITDTQYF.

The rearrangement links TRBV11-2 to TRBJ2-5; 9 bases map to TRBD2. The V gene end was trimmed by 0 bases and the J gene end by 2 bases; junction bases not matched to a gene: 4. Germline lookup yields CDR1 SGHAT and CDR2 FQNNGV. This CDR3 region has 16 residues. In DNA form, the CDR3 reads TGTGCCAGCAGCTTAGAAATAGCGGGGGCACAAGAGACCCAGTACTTC. Translated: CASSLEIAGAQETQYF.

The rearrangement joins TRBV30 to TRBJ2-7; D call uncertain. Between the trimmed V and J ends, which lost 5 bases and 2 bases, there was a span of 10 bases. This CDR3 has 12 amino acids. Germline lookup yields CDR1 GTSNPN and CDR2 SVGIG (reference sequence). CDR3 protein: CAWDGSTYEQYF. The CDR3 nucleotides are TGTGCCTGGGATGGATCAACCTACGAGCAGTACTTC.

This clone has just a few counts. The chain is built from TRBV29-1 and TRBJ1-4, with D perhaps matching TRBD1 (5 bases). The CDR3 is 14 amino acids. Trimming left V 6 bases short and J 7 bases short, with 18 bases between. Germline V lookup: CDR1 SQVTM, CDR2 ANQGSEA. Here the CDR3 DNA reads TGCAGCGTCGGAGCCGGGACTGGGGGTGAAAAACTGTTTTTT. Translation gives CSVGAGTGGEKLFF.

This chain joins TRBV7-2 and TRBJ2-5; a possible D gene is TRBD2 (6 bases). Deletions cut 1 base from V and 11 bases from J, with 14 bases between. The germline V gene has CDR1 SGHTA and CDR2 FQGNSA. The CDR3 is 13 amino acids. CDR3: CASSLVWGTPQYF. The DNA of the CDR3 is TGTGCCAGCAGCTTAGTTTGGGGGACTCCGCAGTACTTC.

This chain joins TRBV5-6 and TRBJ2-3; perhaps TRBD1 as D (5 bases). In germline, CDR1 is SGHDT, CDR2 YYEEEE. The CDR3 loop spans 13 amino acids. Trimming removed 4 bases at V and 1 base at J, with 7 bases between. CDR3 loop: CASSVGRTDTQYF. The DNA of the CDR3 is TGTGCCAGCAGCGTGGGGCGCACAGATACGCAGTATTTT.

A remark on this clone: The same CDR3 can be traced to other DNA sequences in this sample. The rearrangement links TRBV29-1 to TRBJ2-5; D is unresolved. The CDR3 is 10 amino acids. Trimming removed 2 bases from V and 5 bases from J, with 3 bases in between. The germline V gene has CDR1 SQVTM and CDR2 ANQGSEA. The CDR3 bases are TGCAGCGTTGAAAGCGAGACCCAGTACTTC. It translates to CSVESETQYF.

The chain has TRBV7-7 and TRBJ2-3; 7 nucleotides match TRBD2. Germline V gene data show CDR1 as SSHAT and CDR2 as FNYEAQ (reference sequence). Losses at the gene ends were 5 bases for V and 2 bases for J; bases not matched to a gene: 7. The CDR3 sequence is 15 residues long. The CDR3 here is CASSNSGASTDTQYF. The CDR3 DNA follows: TGTGCCAGCAGCAACAGCGGGGCGTCCACAGATACGCAGTATTTT. The full variable domain, completed using reference TRBV7-7 and TRBJ2-3, is GAGVSQSPRYKVTKRGQDVTLRCDPISSHATLYWYQQALGQGPEFLTYFNYEAQPDKSGLPSDRFSAERPEGSISTLTIQRTEQRDSAMYRCASSNSGASTDTQYFGPGTRLTVL.